In its sample, the clone carrying this T cell receptor (beta chain) was seen many times. Its antigen remains unidentified. The time point denotes: newly diagnosed GD, antithyroid drugs for less than 3 months. From PBMCs, RNA was extracted and then used to make the TCR library. This record comes from a study of regulatory T cells in long-lasting Graves disease. The ends were cut back, 2 bases at V and 1 base at J, with 13 bases in the middle. There are 16 residues in the CDR3. Germline V CDR1 and CDR2: SEHNR, FQNEAQ (reference sequence). Assembly of TCR beta libraries relied on iRepertoire HTBI primers together with Arm-PCR of CDR3 regions. TCRdb called the multiplex PCR reads again in MiXCR, with one record for every CDR3 protein. This sample has about 620,000 distinct CDR3 sequences, with approximately 15% found just once. Study observations and caveats: TCR diversity in persistent Graves' patients was below that of newly diagnosed ones. Segments TRBV28, TRBJ1-2 and TRBJ2-5 showed preferential usage in persistent disease.

This sample was shared with a second study, whose subject was T cells in Graves' hyperthyroidism and ophthalmopathy. According to that study: Ophthalmopathy, which appeared later, was predicted by the model a median about 6 months before onset.

The chain recombines TRBV7-9 with TRBJ2-3; possible D gene TRBD1, 5 bases. The clonotype originates from a woman aged 25-40 years with Graves disease. This specimen consisted of peripheral blood mononuclear cells (PBMCs), obtained at new diagnosis, from a patient treated with antithyroid drugs. For the CDR3, the DNA is TGTGCCAGCAGCTTAACGGCCGGACAAGGCACAGATACGCAGTATTTT. Translation gives CASSLTAGQGTDTQYF.